This TCR beta chain was profiled in a study of cytomegalovirus exposure and HLA in healthy donors. Whole-study context: The approximately 130 validation repertoires and the approximately 700 first-cohort repertoires shared a platform, a later analysis reported. General study points: Some TCR beta chains (roughly 150 of them) were listed as cytomegalovirus-associated. Generally TCR sequences proved uncommon, though certain public TCRs appeared in numerous donors.

A note on this clone: Its antigen is unidentified.

The CDR3 is 14 residues long. Trimming cost V 1 base and J 5 bases, with 6 bases left between them. Germline CDR1 is MGHDK and CDR2 is SYGVNS. Profiling relied on immunoSEQ multiplex PCR, and the TCRdb table lists in-frame clones only, not all of them. The sample holds some 170,000 clones; roughly nine tenths are singletons and the top ten take less than 3.5%. The receptor was isolated from a man in his late teens or twenties in good health and CMV-seropositive. Material: PBMCs. The rearrangement links TRBV25-1 to TRBJ2-6; no definite D call. CDR3 DNA: TGTGCCAGCAGTGAATCCAGAAGGGCCAACGTCCTGACTTTC. It codes for CASSESRRANVLTF. Complete variable domain (other parts from reference TRBV25-1 and TRBJ2-6): EADIYQTPRYLVIGTGKKITLECSQTMGHDKMYWYQQDPGMELHLIHYSYGVNSTEKGDLSSESTVSRIRTEHFPLTLESARPSHTSQYLCASSESRRANVLTFGAGSRLTVL.